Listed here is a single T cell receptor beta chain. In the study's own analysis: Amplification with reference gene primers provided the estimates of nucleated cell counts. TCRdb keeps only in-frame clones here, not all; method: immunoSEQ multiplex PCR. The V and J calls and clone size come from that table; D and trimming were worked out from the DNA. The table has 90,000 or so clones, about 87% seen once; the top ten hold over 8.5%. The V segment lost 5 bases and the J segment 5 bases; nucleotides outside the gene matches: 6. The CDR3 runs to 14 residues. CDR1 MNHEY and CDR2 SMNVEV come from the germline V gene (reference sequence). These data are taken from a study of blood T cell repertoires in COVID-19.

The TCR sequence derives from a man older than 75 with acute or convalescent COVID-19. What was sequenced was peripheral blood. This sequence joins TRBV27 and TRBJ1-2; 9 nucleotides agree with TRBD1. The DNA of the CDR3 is TGTGCCAGCAGTCCTGGACAGGGGAGGTATGGCTACACCTTC. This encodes CASSPGQGRYGYTF.